This is a list of T cell receptor beta chains from one sample in a study of T cell responses to AZD1222 COVID-19 vaccine. The table came from immunoSEQ multiplex PCR; TCRdb's copy has only in-frame clones and leaves some out. The table has 110,000 to 150,000 clones, just over 90% seen once. Sequences were derived from peripheral blood, sampled 28 days after the second AZD1222 dose. These receptors originate from an adult who received the AZD1222 COVID-19 vaccine. The CDR3 runs from the conserved cysteine through the conserved F or W. The D gene is left open where the match is weak. Clone size is shown for a subset of rows, as once, few, many or a class of expanded clone.

.	TRBV3-1/TRBV3-2	TRBJ1-1	.	CASSQQSMNTEAFF	TGTGCCAGCAGCCAACAGAGTATGAACACTGAAGCTTTCTTT
.	TRBV7-9	TRBJ1-1	.	CASSLLDSNTEAFF	TGTGCCAGCAGCTTACTCGACAGCAACACTGAAGCTTTCTTT
.	TRBV12-2	TRBJ1-1	once	CASRLTDPCPMNTEAFF	TGTGCAAGTCGCTTAACGGACCCTTGCCCTATGAACACTGAAGCTTTCTTT
.	TRBV7-9	TRBJ2-2	.	CASSAQATTGELFF	TGTGCCAGCAGTGCGCAGGCTACTACCGGGGAGCTGTTTTTT
.	TRBV20-1	TRBJ2-1	.	CSIEDYNEQFF	TGCAGTATCGAGGATTACAATGAGCAGTTCTTC
.	TRBV2	TRBJ1-1	.	CARTTQDRNTEAFF	TGTGCCAGGACTACACAGGACCGCAACACTGAAGCTTTCTTT
.	TRBV13	TRBJ2-1	.	CASSLELGGANEQFF	TGTGCCAGCAGCTTAGAACTAGGGGGGGCCAATGAGCAGTTCTTC
.	TRBV2	TRBJ2-1	.	CASRGGKDSSSYNEQFF	TGTGCCAGCAGAGGGGGGAAGGACAGCAGCTCCTACAATGAGCAGTTCTTC
TRBD1	TRBV2	TRBJ1-4	.	CASRDREKLFF	TGTGCCAGCAGGGACAGGGAAAAACTGTTTTTT
.	TRBV5-5	TRBJ2-5	.	CASSPGTETQYF	TGTGCCAGCAGCCCCGGTACGGAGACCCAGTACTTC
.	TRBV2	TRBJ2-3	.	CASSADRSTDTQYF	TGTGCCAGCAGCGCAGACAGGTCCACAGATACGCAGTATTTT
TRBD2	TRBV7-9	TRBJ2-5	.	CASSRTPREGPPETQYF	TGTGCCAGCAGTAGGACCCCGAGGGAGGGCCCCCCAGAGACCCAGTACTTC
.	TRBV5-5	TRBJ2-1	once	CASSHWSHNEQFF	TGTGCCAGCAGCCATTGGTCCCACAATGAGCAGTTCTTC
.	TRBV11-3	TRBJ2-5	.	CASSSTAKGTQYF	TGTGCCAGCAGCTCGACAGCGAAAGGGACCCAGTACTTC
.	TRBV19	TRBJ1-6	.	CAAQGLSYNSPLHF	TGTGCCGCCCAAGGGTTATCCTATAATTCACCCCTCCACTTT
.	TRBV18	TRBJ1-1	.	CASSPIGTSEAFF	TGTGCCAGCTCACCAATTGGAACGTCTGAAGCTTTCTTT
TRBD2	TRBV5-4	TRBJ2-5	.	CAAYFRVAGEVETQYF	TGTGCCGCATACTTTAGGGTAGCGGGAGAGGTGGAGACCCAGTACTTC
TRBD1	TRBV27	TRBJ2-5	.	CASSLGRGLRETQYF	TGTGCCAGCAGTTTGGGCAGGGGGCTGAGGGAGACCCAGTACTTC
TRBD2	TRBV9	TRBJ2-7	.	CASSAGTSGTRYEQYF	TGTGCCAGCAGCGCGGGGACTAGCGGGACCCGATACGAGCAGTACTTC